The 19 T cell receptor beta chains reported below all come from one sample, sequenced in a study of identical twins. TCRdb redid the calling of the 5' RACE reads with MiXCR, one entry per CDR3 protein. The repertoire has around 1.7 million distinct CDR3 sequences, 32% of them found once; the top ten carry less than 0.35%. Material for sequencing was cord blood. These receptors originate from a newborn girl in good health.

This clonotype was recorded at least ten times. CDR3 in amino acids: CASSLKQGSGYTF. For the CDR3, the DNA is TGTGCCAGCAGCCTCAAACAGGGTTCGGGCTACACCTTC. V gene TRBV25-1 combines with J gene TRBJ1-2, with D perhaps matching TRBD1 (6 bases). V was shortened by 6 bases and J by 8 bases, with 16 bases between the two germline ends. The length of the CDR3 is 13 residues. The germline CDR1 and CDR2 sequences are MGHDK and SYGVNS.

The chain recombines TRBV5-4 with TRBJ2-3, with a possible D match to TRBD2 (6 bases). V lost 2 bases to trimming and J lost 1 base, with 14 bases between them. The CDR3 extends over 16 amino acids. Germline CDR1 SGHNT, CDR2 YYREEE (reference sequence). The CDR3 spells CASSFGRREGTDTQYF. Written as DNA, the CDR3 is TGTGCCAGCAGCTTTGGGCGGCGGGAAGGCACAGATACGCAGTATTTT.

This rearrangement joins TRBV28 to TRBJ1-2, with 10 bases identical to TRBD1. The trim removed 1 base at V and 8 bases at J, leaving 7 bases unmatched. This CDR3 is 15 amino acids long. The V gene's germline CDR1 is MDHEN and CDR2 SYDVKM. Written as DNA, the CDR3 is TGTGCCAGCAGTTTATATCGGACAGGGGGAAACGGCTACACCTTC. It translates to CASSLYRTGGNGYTF.

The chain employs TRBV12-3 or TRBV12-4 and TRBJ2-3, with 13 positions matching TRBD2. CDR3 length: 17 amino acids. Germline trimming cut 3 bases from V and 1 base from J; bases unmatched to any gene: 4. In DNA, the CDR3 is TGTGCCAGCAGTTTTGGGACTAGCGGGATTGGCACAGATACGCAGTATTTT. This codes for CASSFGTSGIGTDTQYF.

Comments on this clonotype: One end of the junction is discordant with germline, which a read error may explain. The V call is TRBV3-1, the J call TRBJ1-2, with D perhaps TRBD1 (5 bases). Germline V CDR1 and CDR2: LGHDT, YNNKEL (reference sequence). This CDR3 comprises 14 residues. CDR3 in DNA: TGTGTCAGCAGCGAAGCGGGGACGAACTATGGCTACACCTTC. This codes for CVSSEAGTNYGYTF.

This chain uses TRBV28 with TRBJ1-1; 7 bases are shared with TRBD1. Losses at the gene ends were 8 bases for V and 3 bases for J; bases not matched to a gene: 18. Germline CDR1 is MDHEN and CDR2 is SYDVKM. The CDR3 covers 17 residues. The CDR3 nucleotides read TGTGCCAGCCGAGGATATAGACAGGGCAATTCTCACACTGAAGCTTTCTTT. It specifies CASRGYRQGNSHTEAFF.

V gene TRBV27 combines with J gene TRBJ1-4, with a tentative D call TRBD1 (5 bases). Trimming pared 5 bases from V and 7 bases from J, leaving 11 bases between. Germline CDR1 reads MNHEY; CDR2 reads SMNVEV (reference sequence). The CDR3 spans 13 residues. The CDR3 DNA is TGTGCCAGCAGTGGGGATGGGGGTGAAAAACTGTTTTTT. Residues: CASSGDGGEKLFF.

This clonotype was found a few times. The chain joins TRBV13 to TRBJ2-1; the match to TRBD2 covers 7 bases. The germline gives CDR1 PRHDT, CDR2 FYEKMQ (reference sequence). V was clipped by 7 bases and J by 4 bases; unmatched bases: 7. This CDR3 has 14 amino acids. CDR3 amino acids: CASILGRPYNEQFF. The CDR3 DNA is TGTGCCAGCATCCTCGGGAGGCCATACAATGAGCAGTTCTTC.

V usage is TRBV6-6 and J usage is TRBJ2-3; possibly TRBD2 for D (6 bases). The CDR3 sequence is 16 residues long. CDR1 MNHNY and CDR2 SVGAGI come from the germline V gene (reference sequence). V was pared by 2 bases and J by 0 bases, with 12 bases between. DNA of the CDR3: TGTGCCAGCAGTTACCGGGGACTGTCTAGCACAGATACGCAGTATTTT. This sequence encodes CASSYRGLSSTDTQYF.

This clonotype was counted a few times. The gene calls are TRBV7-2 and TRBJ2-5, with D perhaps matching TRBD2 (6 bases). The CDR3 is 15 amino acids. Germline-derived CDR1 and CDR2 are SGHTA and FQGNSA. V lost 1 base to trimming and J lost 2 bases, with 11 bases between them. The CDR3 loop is CASSLVSGLQETQYF. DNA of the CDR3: TGTGCCAGCAGCTTAGTCTCGGGACTGCAAGAGACCCAGTACTTC.

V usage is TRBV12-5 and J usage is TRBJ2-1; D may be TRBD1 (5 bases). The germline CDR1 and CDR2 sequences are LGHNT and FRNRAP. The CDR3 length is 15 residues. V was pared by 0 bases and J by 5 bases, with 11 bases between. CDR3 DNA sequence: TGTGCTAGTGGTTTGGTATGGGCAGGGCACAATGAGCAGTTCTTC. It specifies CASGLVWAGHNEQFF.

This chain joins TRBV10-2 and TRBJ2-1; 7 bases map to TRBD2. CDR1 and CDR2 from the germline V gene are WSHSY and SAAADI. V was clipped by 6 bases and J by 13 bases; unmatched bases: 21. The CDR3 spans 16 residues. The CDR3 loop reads CASSPGRLSYEETQFF. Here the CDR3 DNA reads TGCGCCAGCAGCCCCGGGAGGCTCTCCTACGAAGAGACCCAGTTCTTC.

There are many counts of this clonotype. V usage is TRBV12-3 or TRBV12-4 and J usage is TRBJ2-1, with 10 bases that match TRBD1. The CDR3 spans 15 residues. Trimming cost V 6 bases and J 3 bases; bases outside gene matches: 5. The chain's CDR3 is CASSRDRGLYNEQFF. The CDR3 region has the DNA TGTGCCAGCAGCCGGGACAGGGGTCTCTACAATGAGCAGTTCTTC.

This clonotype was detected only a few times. The CDR3 DNA reads as TGTGCCAGCAGTTCCGTAGTCGGTGAAGCTTTCTTT. It translates to CASSSVVGEAFF. The V call is TRBV12-3 or TRBV12-4, the J call TRBJ1-1; no clear D. V was pared by 4 bases and J by 7 bases, with 10 bases between. The CDR3 extends over 12 amino acids.

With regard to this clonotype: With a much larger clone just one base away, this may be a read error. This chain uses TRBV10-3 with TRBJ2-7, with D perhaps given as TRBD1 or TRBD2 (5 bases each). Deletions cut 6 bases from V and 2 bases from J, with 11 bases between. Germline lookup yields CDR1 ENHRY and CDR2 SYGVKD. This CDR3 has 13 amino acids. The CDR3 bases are TGTGCCATCAGGGGGACCGACCCCTACGAGCAGTACTTC. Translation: CAIRGTDPYEQYF.

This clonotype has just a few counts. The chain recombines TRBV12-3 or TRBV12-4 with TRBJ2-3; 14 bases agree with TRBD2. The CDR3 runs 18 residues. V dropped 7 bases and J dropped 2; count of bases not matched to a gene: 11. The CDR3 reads CASTPLRLAGGFTDTQYF. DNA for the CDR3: TGTGCCAGCACCCCGTTACGACTAGCGGGGGGGTTCACAGATACGCAGTATTTT.

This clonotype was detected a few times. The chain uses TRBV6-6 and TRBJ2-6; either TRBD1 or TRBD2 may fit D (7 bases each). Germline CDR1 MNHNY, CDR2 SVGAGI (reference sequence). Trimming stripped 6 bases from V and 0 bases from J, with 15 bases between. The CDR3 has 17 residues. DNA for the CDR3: TGTGCCAGCAGAAGGGGAGGGGGCCTCTCTGGGGCCAACGTCCTGACTTTC. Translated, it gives CASRRGGGLSGANVLTF.

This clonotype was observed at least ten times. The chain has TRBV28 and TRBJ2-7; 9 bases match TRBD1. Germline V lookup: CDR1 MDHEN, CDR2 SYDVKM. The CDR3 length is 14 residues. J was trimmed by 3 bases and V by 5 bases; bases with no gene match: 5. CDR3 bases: TGTGCCAGCAGTCCTACAGGGGGCTACTACGAGCAGTACTTC. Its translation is CASSPTGGYYEQYF.

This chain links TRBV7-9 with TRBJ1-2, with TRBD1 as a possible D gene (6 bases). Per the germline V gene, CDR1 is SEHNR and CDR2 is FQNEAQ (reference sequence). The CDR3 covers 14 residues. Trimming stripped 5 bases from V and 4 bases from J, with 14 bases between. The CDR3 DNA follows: TGTGCCAGCAGCCTCCAACAGGGAATCTATGGCTACACCTTC. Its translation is CASSLQQGIYGYTF.